This T cell receptor (beta chain) was documented in a study of blood T cell repertoires in COVID-19. The CDR3 runs 13 residues. The V gene lost 5 bases and the J gene lost 7 bases, with 15 bases spanning the gap. Assay used: immunoSEQ multiplex PCR; TCRdb lists only in-frame clones, some missing. The sample includes about 270,000 clones, less than 95% of them seen just once. Recruits, aged about 18 to 100 years, lived in 24 US areas. Clinical history as reported by participants underpinned cohort assignment. Exposed enrollees had met someone with a PCR-confirmed or clinician-diagnosed COVID-19 case at some point within the 2 weeks before study entry.

The sample taken for sequencing was PBMCs or T cells enriched from blood (not recorded which). The clonotype was recovered from a middle-aged man who had been exposed to COVID-19. The rearrangement joins TRBV12-3 or TRBV12-4 to TRBJ2-7; perhaps TRBD1 as D (5 bases). The CDR3 loop is CASSPLGVYEQYF. The CDR3 DNA is TGTGCCAGCAGTCCCCTAGGGGTCTATGAGCAGTACTTC.